Below are 30 T cell receptor beta chains sequenced from a single sample in a study of T cells in women clearing cervical HPV infection. Using immunoSEQ multiplex PCR, the repertoire was profiled, and TCRdb retains in-frame clones only, with some absent. The sample data list about 14,000 clones. The sequencing input was blood buffy coat. All receptors derive from a woman aged 18 to 75 with a cervical HPV16 infection that either progressed to CIN3+ or cleared (not recorded which).

A remark on this clone: The observed sequence ends 3 residues before the CDR3 terminus, with the missing tail filled in from the germline J gene. The chain carries TRBV29-1 and TRBJ2-4, with D hard to call. CDR3 length: 14 residues. Germline V gene lookup returns CDR1 SQVTM and CDR2 ANQGSEA. CDR3 in amino acids: CSVEDFRKGYGQYF. Partial CDR3 DNA: TGCAGCGTTGAAGATTTTCGGAAGGGCTATGGT.

This CDR3 reads CASSPAEQGSGANVLTF. The sequenced CDR3 bases are TGTGCCAGCTCACCAGCGGAGCAGGGGTCTGGGGCCAACGTC. V gene TRBV18 combines with J gene TRBJ2-6, with D possibly TRBD1 on 6 matching bases. The CDR3 end falls 3 residues outside the read, so it is completed with the germline J gene. CDR3 length equals 17 residues. Looked up from germline, CDR1 is KGHSH and CDR2 is LQKENI. Trimming left V 2 bases short and J 1 base short, with 12 bases between.

Concerning this clone: The read finishes 3 residues shy of the CDR3 end, and the germline J gene is used to complete it. V is TRBV5-1 and J is TRBJ2-5; tentatively, D is TRBD2 (5 bases). V lost 4 bases and J lost 1, with 20 bases in between. The germline CDR1 and CDR2 sequences are SGHRS and YFSETQ. The CDR3 is 17 amino acids. Incomplete CDR3 DNA: TGCGCCAGCAGCCCCCAGCCGTGGGGTGCGGGCCAAGAGACC. Translating it yields CASSPQPWGAGQET. The whole CDR3 sequence is CASSPQPWGAGQETQYF. The complete variable domain, with remaining parts taken from reference TRBV5-1 and TRBJ2-5, reads KAGVTQTPRYLIKTRGQQVTLSCSPISGHRSVSWYQQTPGQGLQFLFEYFSETQRNKGNFPGRFSGRQFSNSRSEMNVSTLELGDSALYLCASSPQPWGAGQETQYFGPGTRLLVL.

As to this clone: Germline and junction disagree at one end, which may indicate a read error. The read is 3 residues too short to cover the CDR3 end, so that end is filled in from the germline J gene. J is TRBJ2-3 and V is TRBV19; D may be TRBD1 (6 bases). Germline CDR1 reads LNHDA; CDR2 reads SQIVND (reference sequence). The CDR3 has 14 residues. The sequenced CDR3 bases are TGTGCCACAAGGGTGAACAGGGTTGCAGATGCG. Translation gives CATRVNRVADA. The entire CDR3 is CATRVNRVADAQYF.

Note on this clone: The observed sequence ends 3 residues before the CDR3 terminus, with the missing tail filled in from the germline J gene. The V and J genes are TRBV5-5 and TRBJ2-3; D may be TRBD1 (6 bases). This CDR3 contains 14 residues. Germline V gives CDR1 SGHKS, CDR2 YYEKEE (reference sequence). The part of the CDR3 DNA that was read is TGTGCCAGCAGCTTGGACACAGGGAGAGAGACG. Translation gives CASSLDTGRET. The CDR3 in its entirety is CASSLDTGRETQYF.

As for this clone: Read data end 3 residues before the CDR3 end; the end is taken from the germline J gene. The J gene is TRBJ2-3, the V gene TRBV2; tentatively, D is TRBD2 (6 bases). V lost 3 bases, J lost 8 bases, and 15 bases lay in between. The germline CDR1 and CDR2 sequences are SNHLY and FYNNEI. The CDR3 contains 14 residues. The sequenced CDR3 bases are TGTGCCAGCAGTGAGACCAGCCGGAGGGGTACG. Its translation: CASSETSRRGT. The whole CDR3 sequence is CASSETSRRGTQYF.

As regards this clone: The read ends 3 residues before the CDR3 terminus; that terminus is restored from the germline J gene. The sample has other DNA sequences that encode this CDR3 too. The chain couples TRBV20-1 to TRBJ2-3, with TRBD2 matching 9 bases. CDR3 length: 14 residues. In germline, CDR1 is DFQATT, CDR2 SNEGSKA (reference sequence). V gave up 3 bases and J gave up 0 bases; unmatched junction bases: 1. CDR3 DNA, as far as it was read: TGCAGTGCTAGGCTAGCGGGGAGCACAGATACG. Translated, it gives CSARLAGSTDT. The entire CDR3 protein is CSARLAGSTDTQYF.

With respect to this clone: Read coverage stops 3 residues before the CDR3 terminus; the germline J gene supplies the remainder. The rearrangement joins TRBV5-4 to TRBJ2-3, with 9 bases fitting TRBD2. There are 15 residues in the CDR3. Germline lookup yields CDR1 SGHNT and CDR2 YYREEE (reference sequence). After removal of 4 bases from V and 2 bases from J, the junction contained 5 bases not matched to a gene. Partial CDR3 DNA: TGTGCCAGCAGCCCCGGGACTAGCTCCACAGATACG. Encoded protein: CASSPGTSSTDT. The entire CDR3 reads CASSPGTSSTDTQYF.

Concerning this clone: The read gets to within 3 residues of the CDR3 end, and the germline J gene fills in the rest. The chain carries TRBV7-9 and TRBJ1-2; D remains unclear. There are 13 residues in the CDR3. The germline CDR1 and CDR2 sequences are SEHNR and FQNEAQ (reference sequence). CDR3 bases read: TGTGCCAGCATACGCGAACCCTCCTACGAC. Its protein product is CASIREPSYD. The CDR3 reads in full as CASIREPSYDYTF.

Remarks on this clone: A read error may produce the germline difference seen at one junction end. From the germline J gene comes the end of the CDR3, since the read stops 3 residues before it. Other DNA sequences in this specimen translate into the identical CDR3. The gene calls are TRBV2 and TRBJ1-3, with TRBD1 matching over 7 bases. The CDR3 runs 15 residues. Germline CDR1 reads SNHLY; CDR2 reads FYNNEI. The CDR3: CASRGNTGEANTIYF. The CDR3 DNA, read in part, is TGTGCCAGCAGGGGGAATACAGGGGAAGCAAACACA. The entire variable domain, with the rest obtained from reference TRBV2 and TRBJ1-3, is as follows: EPEVTQTPSHQVTQMGQEVILRCVPISNHLYFYWYRQILGQKVEFLVSFYNNEISEKSEIFDDQFSVERPDGSNFTLKIRSTKLEDSAMYFCASRGNTGEANTIYFGEGSWLTVV.

Regarding this clone: The read halts 3 residues ahead of the CDR3 end, with the missing end drawn from the germline J gene. The chain recombines TRBV7-7 with TRBJ2-5; 10 positions agree with TRBD2. V was pared by 3 bases and J by 4 bases, with 8 bases of the junction left unmatched. The CDR3 is made up of 16 amino acids. The germline V gene has CDR1 SSHAT and CDR2 FNYEAQ (reference sequence). Incomplete CDR3 DNA: TGTGCCAGCAGCTTGGGCAGCGGGGGGGCCGGAGAGACC. This translates into CASSLGSGGAGET. The full CDR3 protein reads CASSLGSGGAGETQYF. Looking up the rest from reference TRBV7-7 and TRBJ2-5 gives the full variable domain: GAGVSQSPRYKVTKRGQDVTLRCDPISSHATLYWYQQALGQGPEFLTYFNYEAQPDKSGLPSDRFSAERPEGSISTLTIQRTEQRDSAMYRCASSLGSGGAGETQYFGPGTRLLVL.

Of note for this clone: The read halts 3 residues ahead of the CDR3 end, with the missing end drawn from the germline J gene. The genes are TRBV29-1 and TRBJ1-2; TRBD1 aligns across 7 bases. Germline-derived CDR1 and CDR2 are SQVTM and ANQGSEA. This CDR3 contains 14 residues. Trimming at V came to 6 bases and at J to 5 bases, leaving 12 bases not matched to a gene. CDR3 DNA, as far as it was read: TGCAGCGTAGAGGGGACAGCAAACTTGTATGGC. Protein sequence: CSVEGTANLYG. The CDR3 reads in full as CSVEGTANLYGYTF.

As for this clone: Sequencing ends 3 residues short of the CDR3 end; the germline J gene provides the rest. The chain carries TRBV7-9 and TRBJ1-1; D remains ambiguous. The germline V gene has CDR1 SEHNR and CDR2 FQNEAQ (reference sequence). V lost 1 base, J lost 1 base, and 7 bases lay in between. The CDR3 is made up of 14 amino acids. The sequenced part of the CDR3 DNA is TGTGCCAGCAGCTTAGGGGCGGGGAACACTGAA. Its translation: CASSLGAGNTE. Given in full, the CDR3 is CASSLGAGNTEAFF.

With regard to this clone: From the germline J gene comes the end of the CDR3, since the read stops 3 residues before it. The rearrangement links TRBV20-1 to TRBJ1-2; D is perhaps TRBD1 (5 bases). The V gene's germline CDR1 is DFQATT and CDR2 SNEGSKA (reference sequence). The CDR3 length is 15 residues. The CDR3 here is CSASDPGGTYNDYTF. CDR3 DNA (partial): TGCAGTGCTAGTGACCCGGGGGGAACCTACAATGAC.

Worth noting for this clone: The missing CDR3 end, 3 residues past where the read stops, is filled in from the germline J gene. The rearrangement joins TRBV7-9 to TRBJ1-1; a possible D gene is TRBD1 (5 bases). This CDR3 spans 15 amino acids. In germline, CDR1 is SEHNR, CDR2 FQNEAQ (reference sequence). CDR3 DNA (partial): TGTGCCAGCAGCTTAAGTTCAGGGTACCAAGAGACA. Protein product: CASSLSSGYQET. The whole CDR3 region reads CASSLSSGYQETAFF.

With regard to this clone: The read terminates 3 residues before the CDR3 end, so the remaining end is supplied by the germline J gene. This chain connects TRBV2 to TRBJ2-2; D gene unclear. This CDR3 has 13 residues. Germline V gives CDR1 SNHLY, CDR2 FYNNEI. The DNA read from the CDR3 is TGTGCCAGCAGGGGCAGCCTTAATGAAAAG. Residues: CASRGSLNEK. The whole CDR3 sequence reads CASRGSLNEKLFF. The entire variable domain, with the rest obtained from reference TRBV2 and TRBJ2-2, is as follows: EPEVTQTPSHQVTQMGQEVILRCVPISNHLYFYWYRQILGQKVEFLVSFYNNEISEKSEIFDDQFSVERPDGSNFTLKIRSTKLEDSAMYFCASRGSLNEKLFFGEGSRLTVL.

A note on this clone: The read terminates 3 residues before the CDR3 end, so the remaining end is supplied by the germline J gene. V usage is TRBV7-2 and J usage is TRBJ2-1; unclear D gene. Germline values: CDR1 SGHTA, CDR2 FQGNSA. CDR3 length equals 12 residues. Deletions cut 5 bases from V and 9 bases from J, with 11 bases between. CDR3 loop: CASSPNILEQFF. The sequenced CDR3 bases are TGTGCCAGCAGCCCAAATATACTTGAG. The variable domain in full, completed from reference TRBV7-2 and TRBJ2-1, reads GAGVSQSPSNKVTEKGKDVELRCDPISGHTALYWYRQSLGQGLEFLIYFQGNSAPDKSGLPSDRFSAERTGGSVSTLTIQRTQQEDSAVYLCASSPNILEQFFGPGTRLTVL.

Turning to this clone: With the read ending 3 residues before the CDR3 end, the germline J gene is used to fill in that end. The chain combines TRBV7-6 with TRBJ1-2; TRBD1 aligns across 10 bases. The germline CDR1 and CDR2 sequences are SGHVS and FNYEAQ. The CDR3 runs to 16 residues. The CDR3 spells CASSLSTGGAYNDYTF. Incomplete CDR3 DNA: TGTGCCAGCAGCTTATCGACAGGGGGCGCTTACAATGAC. The full variable domain, with the rest looked up from reference TRBV7-6 and TRBJ1-2, is GAGVSQSPRYKVTKRGQDVALRCDPISGHVSLYWYRQALGQGPEFLTYFNYEAQQDKSGLPNDRFSAERPEGSISTLTIQRTEQRDSAMYRCASSLSTGGAYNDYTFGSGTRLTVV.

Points on this clone: A read error may account for a junction end that differs from germline. The read gets to within 3 residues of the CDR3 end, and the germline J gene fills in the rest. This rearrangement joins TRBV7-7 to TRBJ2-4; no clear D gene. Germline CDR1 and CDR2: SSHAT and FNYEAQ (reference sequence). The CDR3 covers 13 residues. CDR3 sequence: CASSLASGEDQYF. The part of the CDR3 DNA that was read is TGTGCTAGCAGCTTAGCTTCAGGTGAAGAT. Looking up the rest from reference TRBV7-7 and TRBJ2-4 gives the full variable domain: GAGVSQSPRYKVTKRGQDVTLRCDPISSHATLYWYQQALGQGPEFLTYFNYEAQPDKSGLPSDRFSAERPEGSISTLTIQRTEQRDSAMYRCASSLASGEDQYFGAGTRLSVL.

Notes on this clone: The read is 3 residues too short to cover the CDR3 end, so that end is filled in from the germline J gene. The chain carries TRBV7-9 and TRBJ2-3; a possible D gene is TRBD1 (6 bases). The length of the CDR3 is 13 residues. Per the germline V gene, CDR1 is SEHNR and CDR2 is FQNEAQ (reference sequence). The part of the CDR3 DNA that was read is TGTGCCAGCAGCTTATCAGGGGCGGAGACG. This codes for CASSLSGAET. The whole CDR3 region reads CASSLSGAETQYF.

With respect to this clone: Coverage ceases 3 residues before the CDR3 finishes, and the germline J gene fills in the end. The genes are TRBV6-4 and TRBJ2-2; TRBD2 aligns across 9 bases. The CDR3 contains 14 residues. Germline V gives CDR1 MRHNA, CDR2 SNTAGT. V shed 3 bases, J shed 4 bases, and the junction held 0 bases outside the gene matches. CDR3 sequence reads: CASSEAGGTGELFF. The part of the CDR3 DNA that was read is TGTGCCAGCAGTGAAGCGGGGGGCACCGGGGAG.

A word on this clone: The read is 3 residues too short to cover the CDR3 end, so that end is filled in from the germline J gene. The rearrangement joins TRBV19 to TRBJ1-2; perhaps TRBD1 as D (5 bases). In germline, CDR1 is LNHDA, CDR2 SQIVND (reference sequence). CDR3 size: 20 residues. CDR3 loop: CASSIDPGTSARGAKNIYTF. The sequenced part of the CDR3 DNA is TGTGCCAGTAGTATAGATCCAGGGACTAGCGCCCGTGGAGCCAAAAACATC.

As for this clone: The missing CDR3 end, 3 residues past where the read stops, is filled in from the germline J gene. V is TRBV12-3 or TRBV12-4 and J is TRBJ1-2; 7 bases align to TRBD1. J lost 4 bases, V lost 8 bases, and 4 bases had no gene match. The CDR3 spans 12 residues. Here the CDR3 reads CASRRDSYGYTF. The part of the CDR3 DNA that was read is TGTGCCAGCCGCCGGGACAGCTATGGC.

Concerning this clone: The sequenced fragment ends 3 residues before the CDR3 boundary, so the rest is inferred from the germline J gene. The genes are TRBV14 and TRBJ1-6; D is unresolved. Germline V gene lookup returns CDR1 SGHDN and CDR2 FVKESK. Between the trimmed V and J ends, which lost 0 bases and 7 bases, there was a span of 13 bases. The CDR3 consists of 16 residues. CDR3 region: CASSQDPVERNSPLHF. The CDR3 bases that were read are TGTGCCAGCAGCCAAGATCCGGTCGAAAGAAATTCACCC.

As regards this clone: The read halts 3 residues ahead of the CDR3 end, with the missing end drawn from the germline J gene. This chain connects TRBV30 to TRBJ1-1, with a weak D call TRBD1 (6 bases). CDR1 is GTSNPN, CDR2 SVGIG, per germline (reference sequence). This CDR3 spans 12 amino acids. The CDR3 loop is CAWSHSTGMAFF. CDR3 DNA, as far as it was read: TGTGCCTGGAGTCACTCTACAGGGATG.

Points on this clone: The CDR3 end lies 3 residues beyond the end of the read and is filled in from the germline J gene. This rearrangement joins TRBV30 to TRBJ1-1, with TRBD1 as a possible D gene (5 bases). Trimming left V 0 bases short and J 4 bases short, with 9 bases between. Germline-derived CDR1 and CDR2 are GTSNPN and SVGIG (reference sequence). There are 13 residues in the CDR3. The CDR3 spells CAWSVGGVTEAFF. CDR3 bases read: TGTGCCTGGAGTGTAGGAGGGGTCACTGAA. Full variable domain (remainder filled in from reference TRBV30 and TRBJ1-1): SQTIHQWPATLVQPVGSPLSLECTVEGTSNPNLYWYRQAAGRGLQLLFYSVGIGQISSEVPQNLSASRPQDRQFILSSKKLLLSDSGFYLCAWSVGGVTEAFFGQGTRLTVV.

As to this clone: The read falls 3 residues short of the CDR3 end, and the missing part is taken from the germline J gene. V usage is TRBV2 and J usage is TRBJ2-3; weak D call: TRBD2 (6 bases). Trimming removed 6 bases at V and 1 base at J, with 14 bases between. There are 15 residues in the CDR3. CDR1 and CDR2 from the germline V gene are SNHLY and FYNNEI. The CDR3: CASRSTSGGTDTQYF. The sequenced CDR3 bases are TGTGCCAGCAGGAGTACGTCGGGGGGCACAGATACG.

As concerns this clone: The read terminates 3 residues ahead of where the CDR3 ends, so the germline J gene completes it. V usage is TRBV30 and J usage is TRBJ1-2, with 10 bases matching TRBD1. The germline gives CDR1 GTSNPN, CDR2 SVGIG (reference sequence). This CDR3 comprises 12 residues. The chain's CDR3 is CAWGTGVDDYTF. The DNA read from the CDR3 is TGTGCCTGGGGGACAGGGGTGGATGAC.

Note on this clone: The missing CDR3 end, 3 residues past where the read stops, is filled in from the germline J gene. The rearrangement joins TRBV30 to TRBJ2-1; unclear D gene. The length of the CDR3 is 14 residues. Between the trimmed V and J ends, which lost 4 bases and 1 base, there was a span of 11 bases. Germline V gene lookup returns CDR1 GTSNPN and CDR2 SVGIG (reference sequence). Here the CDR3 reads CAWTSGASYNEQFF. CDR3 DNA (partial): TGTGCCTGGACTTCAGGAGCATCCTACAATGAG. Full variable domain (rest looked up from reference TRBV30 and TRBJ2-1): SQTIHQWPATLVQPVGSPLSLECTVEGTSNPNLYWYRQAAGRGLQLLFYSVGIGQISSEVPQNLSASRPQDRQFILSSKKLLLSDSGFYLCAWTSGASYNEQFFGPGTRLTVL.

Turning to this clone: The read comes to an end 3 residues before the CDR3 does, leaving the germline J gene to fill in the end. The chain links TRBV29-1 to TRBJ2-5; 12 nucleotides align to TRBD2. CDR3 length: 15 residues. Germline V gene sequence: CDR1 SQVTM, CDR2 ANQGSEA. The ends lost 7 bases at V and 4 bases at J; junction bases unmatched: 10. Partial CDR3 DNA: TGCAGCGGTGGAAGGGGACTAGCGGGCGGAGAGACC. Protein product: CSGGRGLAGGET. The entire CDR3 protein reads CSGGRGLAGGETQYF.